The clone carrying this TCR beta chain has only a few counts. Antigen: not known. TCRdb's table, derived via immunoSEQ multiplex PCR, lists solely in-frame clones and lacks some. The data show approximately 28,000 clones, with 90% to 95% seen just once and over 0.7% held by the top ten. This sample is drawn from a study of graft-versus-host responses after intestinal transplantation. Overall study context: Once they had received anti-thymocyte globulin induction, all recipients took tacrolimus and steroids for about 3 years. Study observations and caveats: Association was observed between peak circulating GvH clone levels and early post-transplant HvG declines. Investigators detected GvH clones in recipient marrow, with some emerging earlier in ileum or blood.

Germline CDR1 reads SGHRS; CDR2 reads YFSETQ. The length of the CDR3 is 17 residues. Trimming took off 2 bases at V and 4 bases at J, with 20 bases between the two ends. Sequenced here: PBMCs, sampled about ten weeks after intestinal transplant. This TCR was sampled from a human patient who received an intestinal transplant, so some T cells may come from the graft donor. The rearrangement uses TRBV5-1 and TRBJ2-3, with D unresolved. As DNA, the CDR3 is TGCGCCAGCAGCTTTGGGTCGGCAACCTGGATTTCAGATACGCAGTATTTT. This codes for CASSFGSATWISDTQYF. Full variable domain (outside the CDR3, taken from reference TRBV5-1 and TRBJ2-3): KAGVTQTPRYLIKTRGQQVTLSCSPISGHRSVSWYQQTPGQGLQFLFEYFSETQRNKGNFPGRFSGRQFSNSRSEMNVSTLELGDSALYLCASSFGSATWISDTQYFGPGTRLTVL.